This T cell receptor beta chain was sequenced during a study of cytomegalovirus exposure and HLA in healthy donors. Study in general: Within the Caucasian-associated ancestry cluster were 65% to 85% of the approximately 390 genotyped donors.

V lost 6 bases to trimming and J lost 6 bases; unmatched junction nucleotides: 19. The germline V gene has CDR1 LNHNV and CDR2 YYDKDF (reference sequence). This CDR3 spans 17 amino acids. Researchers ran the PCR with 60 Vbeta and 13 Jbeta primers. Per the study methods: An analysis that came later counted tens of millions of unique TCR beta chains, about 10 million shared. The repertoire was sequenced with immunoSEQ multiplex PCR; TCRdb's copy has only in-frame clones and lacks some. V and J calls plus clone size are reproduced from that table; the DNA served to infer D and trimming. The data contain under 200,000 clones, approximately 81% of them singletons.

Sequenced input: PBMCs. This chain connects TRBV15 to TRBJ2-7; 8 bases align to TRBD2. This receptor was taken from a man aged 18 to 30 in good health and CMV-seronegative. The CDR3 DNA follows: TGTGCCACCAGATTGGGGAATGCAGCGGGAGCAATTGGCGAGCAGTACTTC. This sequence encodes CATRLGNAAGAIGEQYF.